A single sample is the source of the 15 T cell receptor beta chains below, sequenced in a study. TCRdb re-called the 5' RACE reads through MiXCR, storing one row per CDR3 protein. This sample has tens of thousands of distinct CDR3 sequences; less than 35% occur once, and the top ten carry 3.5% to 4%. Sequenced material: memory CD4+ T cells sorted from a lymph node. Subset given: memory CD4+ T cells, CD4+CD45RO+CD25-. The receptor set was obtained from a female donor with breast cancer.

The chain employs TRBV3-1 and TRBJ2-7; D perhaps matches TRBD1 (6 bases). V lost 4 bases to trimming and J lost 3 bases, with 13 bases between them. CDR3 length: 14 residues. Per the germline V gene, CDR1 is LGHDT and CDR2 is YNNKEL (reference sequence). CDR3 nucleotide sequence: TGTGCCAGCAGCCCATCAGGGGCCAGCTACGAGCAGTACTTC. Protein sequence: CASSPSGASYEQYF.

This clonotype was counted at least ten times. The chain combines TRBV25-1 with TRBJ2-7; D is unclear. The CDR3 is 14 amino acids. Germline values: CDR1 MGHDK, CDR2 SYGVNS. Trimming removed 2 bases from V and 1 base from J, with 9 bases in between. The chain's CDR3 is CASSEGRQSYEQYF. In DNA form, the CDR3 reads TGTGCCAGCAGTGAAGGGCGGCAATCCTACGAGCAGTACTTC.

The V gene is TRBV12-3 or TRBV12-4, the J gene TRBJ2-7; a weak D match, TRBD1 (7 bases). This CDR3 is 15 amino acids long. V gave up 5 bases and J gave up 2 bases, with 16 bases separating them. The DNA of the CDR3 is TGTGCCAGCAGTGCAGACAGGGCGGGGACCTACGAGCAGTACTTC. Protein product: CASSADRAGTYEQYF.

V is TRBV29-1 and J is TRBJ1-3; weak D call: TRBD1 (5 bases). The germline gives CDR1 SQVTM, CDR2 ANQGSEA. The length of the CDR3 is 14 residues. Trimming took off 6 bases at V and 0 bases at J, with 12 bases between the two ends. The CDR3: CSVETASSGNTIYF. CDR3 nucleotides: TGCAGCGTCGAGACAGCTAGCTCTGGAAACACCATATATTTT.

In this sample, this clonotype turned up a few times. This chain uses TRBV19 with TRBJ2-5, with TRBD2 matching 9 bases. This CDR3 has 13 amino acids. J lost 3 bases, V lost 6 bases, and 2 bases had no gene match. Germline V gene lookup returns CDR1 LNHDA and CDR2 SQIVND (reference sequence). DNA of the CDR3: TGTGCCAGTAGGAGACTAGCGGAAGAGACCCAGTACTTC. Translating it yields CASRRLAEETQYF.

In this sample, this clonotype turned up a few times. The rearrangement joins TRBV29-1 to TRBJ2-3, with 9 positions matching TRBD1. Germline V gives CDR1 SQVTM, CDR2 ANQGSEA. The CDR3 is made up of 13 amino acids. The ends lost 5 bases at V and 4 bases at J; junction bases unmatched: 4. The CDR3 loop reads CSVTWTGADTQYF. The CDR3 DNA follows: TGCAGCGTTACGTGGACAGGGGCAGATACGCAGTATTTT.

The sample holds a few counts of this clonotype. The chain links TRBV20-1 to TRBJ1-4; 8 positions match TRBD1. Germline-derived CDR1 and CDR2 are DFQATT and SNEGSKA (reference sequence). The CDR3 is 14 amino acids. V gave up 6 bases and J gave up 10 bases; unmatched junction bases: 13. CDR3: CSAREVGTGGKLFF. Written as DNA, the CDR3 is TGCAGTGCACGCGAGGTTGGGACAGGCGGAAAACTGTTTTTT.

The rearrangement uses TRBV28 and TRBJ2-1; D possibly corresponds to TRBD2 (6 bases). CDR3 length: 14 amino acids. Germline V CDR1 and CDR2: MDHEN, SYDVKM. V lost 4 bases and J lost 7, with 14 bases in between. CDR3 region: CASSSGDTANEQFF. CDR3 nucleotide sequence: TGTGCCAGCAGTTCGGGGGATACCGCGAATGAGCAGTTCTTC. Filled out from reference TRBV28 and TRBJ2-1, the complete variable domain reads DVKVTQSSRYLVKRTGEKVFLECVQDMDHENMFWYRQDPGLGLRLIYFSYDVKMKEKGDIPEGYSVSREKKERFSLILESASTNQTSMYLCASSSGDTANEQFFGPGTRLTVL.

Regarding this clonotype: The germline gene is not matched at one end of the junction; a read error may be the cause. Here the CDR3 DNA reads TGTGCCAGCGGCTTAGATGGGACCATTGCCTACTACGAGCAGTACTTC. Protein: CASGLDGTIAYYEQYF. The V call is TRBV7-3, the J call TRBJ2-7; D may be TRBD1 or TRBD2 (5 bases each). This CDR3 is built from 16 residues. The V gene's germline CDR1 is SGHTA and CDR2 FQGTGA.

This clonotype was picked up a small number of times. The genes are TRBV7-8 and TRBJ2-5; 13 bases map to TRBD2. CDR3 length equals 16 residues. Losses at the gene ends were 1 base for V and 6 bases for J; bases not matched to a gene: 5. Germline V gene lookup returns CDR1 SGHVS and CDR2 FQNEAQ. CDR3 nucleotide sequence: TGTGCCAGCAGCTTAGGGGGACTAGCGGGGCAAAAGACCCAGTACTTC. Residues: CASSLGGLAGQKTQYF. The variable domain in full, completed from reference TRBV7-8 and TRBJ2-5, reads GAGVSQSPRYKVAKRGQDVALRCDPISGHVSLFWYQQALGQGPEFLTYFQNEAQLDKSGLPSDRFFAERPEGSVSTLKIQRTQQEDSAVYLCASSLGGLAGQKTQYFGPGTRLLVL.

Notes on this clonotype: Just one base apart from a much larger clone, this may be a read error. The CDR3, as DNA: TGCGCCAGCAGCTTATCGAGTGGGGCCCCACCCCTCCACTTT. It yields the protein CASSLSSGAPPLHF. The V gene is TRBV5-1, the J gene TRBJ1-6; a weak D match, TRBD1 (5 bases). There are 14 residues in the CDR3. Germline CDR1 reads SGHRS; CDR2 reads YFSETQ. The V and J ends lost 2 bases and 11 bases respectively, with 14 bases between them.

The chain links TRBV10-2 to TRBJ1-6, with D maybe TRBD1 (5 bases). Trimming pared 3 bases from V and 9 bases from J, leaving 9 bases between. The CDR3 loop spans 13 amino acids. Germline V gene lookup returns CDR1 WSHSY and CDR2 SAAADI. The CDR3 DNA is TGCGCCAGCAGTGACAGGGTTAGTTCACCCCTCCACTTT. Translated, it gives CASSDRVSSPLHF.

This clonotype was seen more than once but under ten times. The chain links TRBV7-3 to TRBJ2-1, with D tentatively TRBD1 (5 bases). Between the trimmed V and J ends, which lost 5 bases and 9 bases, there was a span of 17 bases. The germline V gene encodes CDR1 SGHTA and CDR2 FQGTGA. This CDR3 has 14 amino acids. CDR3 protein: CASSRTGLRSEQFF. CDR3 nucleotide sequence: TGTGCCAGCAGCCGAACAGGCTTACGGAGTGAGCAGTTCTTC.

V and J are TRBV20-1 and TRBJ2-1, with 13 positions matching TRBD2. Germline lookup yields CDR1 DFQATT and CDR2 SNEGSKA (reference sequence). The CDR3 extends over 17 amino acids. Trimming cost V 8 bases and J 0 bases; bases outside gene matches: 10. CDR3 residues: CSPSGLAGSSSYNEQFF. Written as DNA, the CDR3 is TGCAGTCCTTCGGGACTAGCGGGATCGAGCTCCTACAATGAGCAGTTCTTC.

This clonotype was observed a single time. The chain joins TRBV12-3 or TRBV12-4 to TRBJ1-5, with 7 nucleotides matching TRBD1. CDR3 length: 14 residues. V lost 5 bases to trimming and J lost 6 bases; unmatched junction nucleotides: 7. CDR3 sequence (DNA): TGTGCCAGCAGTAGAGGACAGGAGGGTCAGCCCCAGCATTTT. This sequence encodes CASSRGQEGQPQHF.